A single sample is the source of the 21 T cell receptor beta chains below, sequenced in a study of T cell responses to AZD1222 COVID-19 vaccine. Here immunoSEQ multiplex PCR was the method, and the copy in TCRdb shows in-frame clones only, minus some. The sample holds more than 250,000 clones, just over 90% seen once. Sequenced here: peripheral blood, sampled on day 0 of AZD1222 vaccination. These receptors were collected from an adult in good health.

This clone was picked up one time. This chain joins TRBV7-9 and TRBJ2-7; the D gene is possibly TRBD1 (6 bases). CDR3 length: 15 amino acids. Germline CDR1 is SEHNR and CDR2 is FQNEAQ (reference sequence). V lost 1 base to trimming and J lost 0 bases, with 10 bases between them. CDR3 in amino acids: CASSLGGPLSYEQYF. The CDR3 DNA reads as TGTGCCAGCAGCTTAGGGGGGCCGCTCTCCTACGAGCAGTACTTC.

This chain links TRBV6-1 with TRBJ2-3; TRBD2 aligns across 12 bases. Germline CDR1 and CDR2: MNHNS and SASEGT. Germline trimming cut 4 bases from V and 1 base from J; bases unmatched to any gene: 3. The CDR3 spans 16 residues. CDR3 sequence: CASSGLAGVRTDTQYF. CDR3 nucleotide sequence: TGTGCCAGCAGTGGACTAGCGGGGGTACGCACAGATACGCAGTATTTT.

The chain recombines TRBV2 with TRBJ2-5; D tentatively reads TRBD1 or TRBD2 (5 bases each). Germline V gene sequence: CDR1 SNHLY, CDR2 FYNNEI. With 8 bases removed from V and 5 bases from J, the gap between germline ends came to 12 bases. This CDR3 is 12 amino acids long. CDR3 region: CASGGQGETQYF. The CDR3, as DNA: TGTGCCAGCGGAGGTCAGGGCGAGACCCAGTACTTC.

CDR3 protein: CASSQDGGGNGNQPQHF. The CDR3 DNA follows: TGTGCCAGCAGCCAAGACGGGGGGGGAAATGGCAATCAGCCCCAGCATTTT. The chain is built from TRBV3-1 (or the pseudogene TRBV3-2) and TRBJ1-5, with D perhaps TRBD1 (5 bases). This CDR3 comprises 17 residues. Germline CDR1 is LGHDT and CDR2 is YNNKEL (reference sequence). V dropped 0 bases and J dropped 2 bases, with 14 bases sitting between them.

The chain is built from TRBV6-5 and TRBJ1-2, with D unresolved. V lost 4 bases and J 2 bases, leaving 8 bases between the germline ends. The germline gives CDR1 MNHEY, CDR2 SVGAGI. The CDR3 covers 13 residues. The CDR3 sequence: CASSSGLNYGYTF. The CDR3 coding sequence is TGTGCCAGCAGTTCGGGTTTAAACTATGGCTACACCTTC.

The chain joins TRBV7-3 to TRBJ2-7; possible D gene TRBD2, 7 bases. Trimming took 5 bases from V and 3 from J, leaving 17 bases between them. The CDR3 covers 15 residues. The V gene's germline CDR1 is SGHTA and CDR2 FQGTGA. The CDR3 loop is CASSPRGGNYYEQYF. DNA of the CDR3: TGTGCCAGCAGCCCTAGGGGGGGAAACTACTACGAGCAGTACTTC. The complete variable domain, with remaining parts taken from reference TRBV7-3 and TRBJ2-7, reads GAGVSQTPSNKVTEKGKYVELRCDPISGHTALYWYRQSLGQGPEFLIYFQGTGAADDSGLPNDRFFAVRPEGSVSTLKIQRTERGDSAVYLCASSPRGGNYYEQYFGPGTRLTVT.

The rearrangement uses TRBV19 and TRBJ1-5, with D possibly TRBD1 on 5 matching bases. The CDR3 length is 16 residues. V lost 2 bases to trimming and J lost 4 bases, with 15 bases between them. Per the germline V gene, CDR1 is LNHDA and CDR2 is SQIVND (reference sequence). CDR3 loop: CASSITSAGNNQPQHF. The DNA of the CDR3 is TGTGCCAGTAGTATAACGTCGGCAGGGAATAATCAGCCCCAGCATTTT. Combining the CDR3 with reference TRBV19 and TRBJ1-5 gives the whole variable domain DGGITQSPKYLFRKEGQNVTLSCEQNLNHDAMYWYRQDPGQGLRLIYYSQIVNDFQKGDIAEGYSVSREKKESFPLTVTSAQKNPTAFYLCASSITSAGNNQPQHFGDGTRLSIL.

The chain is built from TRBV27 and TRBJ1-3; 10 bases match TRBD1. The CDR3 consists of 15 residues. Per the germline V gene, CDR1 is MNHEY and CDR2 is SMNVEV (reference sequence). V shed 0 bases and J 9 bases; nucleotides not matched to a gene: 5. CDR3 in amino acids: CASSLSGTGVFTIYF. For the CDR3, the DNA is TGTGCCAGCAGTTTATCGGGGACAGGGGTTTTCACCATATATTTT.

This chain joins TRBV27 and TRBJ1-2; D possibly corresponds to TRBD1 (5 bases). Trimming removed 0 bases from V and 4 bases from J, with 12 bases in between. The germline gives CDR1 MNHEY, CDR2 SMNVEV (reference sequence). This CDR3 region has 15 residues. CDR3 amino acids: CASSLSIPGIYGYTF. CDR3 DNA sequence: TGTGCCAGCAGTTTATCGATCCCAGGGATCTATGGCTACACCTTC.

The chain links TRBV4-3 to TRBJ1-6; 12 nucleotides match TRBD1. Trimming at V came to 0 bases and at J to 7 bases, leaving 7 bases not matched to a gene. Looked up from germline, CDR1 is LGHNA and CDR2 is YSLEER. The CDR3 has 18 amino acids. CDR3 coding DNA: TGCGCCAGCAGCCAAGAAGGGGGACAGGGGGCGCGGAATTCACCCCTCCACTTT. Translated, it gives CASSQEGGQGARNSPLHF.

This chain joins TRBV6-4 and TRBJ1-6; TRBD1 is a possible D gene (5 bases). The CDR3 consists of 14 residues. V lost 5 bases to trimming and J lost 9 bases, with 14 bases between them. CDR1 and CDR2 (germline): MRHNA, SNTAGT. The CDR3 sequence: CASSRDVGFSPLHF. The CDR3, as DNA: TGTGCCAGCAGTCGGGACGTAGGCTTTTCACCCCTCCACTTT.

The rearrangement links TRBV28 to TRBJ1-5; D is uncertain. Germline V gene lookup returns CDR1 MDHEN and CDR2 SYDVKM. The V gene lost 7 bases and the J gene lost 7 bases, with 11 bases spanning the gap. CDR3 size: 12 residues. CDR3 protein: CASTALPQPQHF. Written as DNA, the CDR3 is TGTGCCAGCACTGCTCTCCCACAGCCCCAGCATTTT.

This chain connects TRBV19 to TRBJ1-5; weak D call: TRBD1 (6 bases). CDR3 length equals 16 residues. CDR1 and CDR2 (germline): LNHDA, SQIVND (reference sequence). V lost 0 bases and J lost 0, with 9 bases in between. CDR3 in DNA: TGTGCCAGTAGTATAGAGGGGGCATATAGCAATCAGCCCCAGCATTTT. As protein: CASSIEGAYSNQPQHF.

This chain links TRBV5-1 with TRBJ2-2, with 7 bases matching TRBD1. This CDR3 is 15 amino acids long. The V and J ends lost 3 bases and 0 bases, in that order; junction bases with no gene match: 2. The germline CDR1 and CDR2 sequences are SGHRS and YFSETQ. The CDR3 here is CASSWGQTNTGELFF. CDR3 DNA: TGCGCCAGCAGCTGGGGACAGACGAACACCGGGGAGCTGTTTTTT. The full variable domain, completed using reference TRBV5-1 and TRBJ2-2, is KAGVTQTPRYLIKTRGQQVTLSCSPISGHRSVSWYQQTPGQGLQFLFEYFSETQRNKGNFPGRFSGRQFSNSRSEMNVSTLELGDSALYLCASSWGQTNTGELFFGEGSRLTVL.

V gene TRBV10-3 combines with J gene TRBJ2-4; the D gene could be TRBD1 or TRBD2 (6 bases each). The CDR3 spans 17 residues. V lost 0 bases and J lost 2, with 14 bases in between. Germline V lookup: CDR1 ENHRY, CDR2 SYGVKD. The CDR3 reads CAISESYREVSKNIQYF. The CDR3 DNA reads as TGTGCCATCAGTGAGTCGTACAGGGAGGTTTCCAAAAACATTCAGTACTTC.

This chain links TRBV9 with TRBJ2-5; the D gene is possibly TRBD2 (5 bases). The CDR3 has 15 residues. Germline-derived CDR1 and CDR2 are SGDLS and YYNGEE. The V end lost 4 bases, the J end lost 6 bases, and 19 bases lay between the germline ends. This CDR3 is CASSLGERPLKTQYF. The DNA for the CDR3 is TGTGCCAGCAGCCTGGGAGAGCGGCCCTTGAAGACCCAGTACTTC.

This clone was observed a single time. This chain joins TRBV5-6 and TRBJ2-4; D ambiguous. V was clipped by 0 bases and J by 0 bases, with 10 bases between them. The CDR3 spans 16 residues. Germline V CDR1 and CDR2: SGHDT, YYEEEE. The CDR3 reads CASSLAGGVAKNIQYF. The DNA for the CDR3 is TGTGCCAGCAGCTTGGCAGGTGGGGTAGCCAAAAACATTCAGTACTTC.

The chain is built from TRBV20-1 and TRBJ1-5; D may be TRBD1 (6 bases). The CDR3 is made up of 15 amino acids. Germline values: CDR1 DFQATT, CDR2 SNEGSKA (reference sequence). Trimming stripped 3 bases from V and 0 bases from J, with 12 bases between. The CDR3 coding sequence is TGCAGTGCTAGTGGACACAGGGATAGCAATCAGCCCCAGCATTTT. This gives the protein CSASGHRDSNQPQHF.

The chain uses TRBV5-1 and TRBJ1-3, with TRBD1 identical over 8 bases. CDR3 length equals 17 residues. Germline values: CDR1 SGHRS, CDR2 YFSETQ. J gave up 0 bases and V 0 bases, and 5 bases lay outside the gene matches. CDR3 region: CASSLAPGGNSGNTIYF. The CDR3 nucleotides read TGCGCCAGCAGCTTGGCCCCAGGGGGCAACTCTGGAAACACCATATATTTT.

In regard to this clone: The sample contains more than one DNA sequence encoding this CDR3. The chain uses TRBV12-3 or TRBV12-4 and TRBJ1-5; D ambiguous. This CDR3 contains 13 residues. Trimming cost V 1 base and J 4 bases, with 5 bases left between them. The CDR3 sequence: CASSLGSNQPQHF. Here the CDR3 DNA reads TGTGCCAGCAGTTTAGGTTCTAATCAGCCCCAGCATTTT.

J is TRBJ2-5 and V is TRBV28; TRBD2 matches at 9 bases. V lost 1 base and J lost 3; bases outside the gene matches: 3. The length of the CDR3 is 15 residues. In germline, CDR1 is MDHEN, CDR2 SYDVKM. The CDR3 spells CASSLSASGEETQYF. The CDR3 nucleotides read TGTGCCAGCAGTTTATCGGCTAGCGGGGAAGAGACCCAGTACTTC.